This TCR beta chain derives from a study of CD8 T cells in ankylosing spondylitis. Study findings and constraints: A TCR beta motif made of fewer than ten highly homologous variants seemed typical of ankylosing spondylitis blood. Matched synovial fluid from ankylosing spondylitis patients was reported to be enriched for disease-linked clones.

This CDR3 has 16 residues. The V and J ends lost 4 bases and 0 bases respectively, with 13 bases between them. Germline assignment: CDR1 SGHRS and CDR2 YFSETQ. Construction of TCR beta libraries was performed using quantitative 5'-RACE with molecular barcodes. From the 5' RACE reads, TCRdb called clonotypes with MiXCR, one entry per CDR3 protein. The data contain some 400,000 distinct CDR3 sequences, 20% to 25% of them singletons. Worth noting for this clonotype: The antigen is not known.

V gene TRBV5-1 combines with J gene TRBJ2-2, with D maybe TRBD1 (5 bases). Sequencing was performed on blood, either unsorted or a sorted T cell fraction (not recorded which). The source is a male donor with ankylosing spondylitis. The CDR3 coding sequence is TGCGCCAGCAGCCCACAGGTTGACCCGAACACCGGGGAGCTGTTTTTT. Its protein is CASSPQVDPNTGELFF.